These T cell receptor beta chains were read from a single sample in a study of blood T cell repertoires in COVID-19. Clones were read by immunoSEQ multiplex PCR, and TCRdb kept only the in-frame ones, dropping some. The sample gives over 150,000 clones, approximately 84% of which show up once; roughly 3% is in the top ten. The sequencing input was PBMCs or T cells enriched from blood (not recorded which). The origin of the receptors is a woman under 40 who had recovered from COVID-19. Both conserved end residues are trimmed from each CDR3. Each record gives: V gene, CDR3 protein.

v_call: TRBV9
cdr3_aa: ASSGGPTGETQY

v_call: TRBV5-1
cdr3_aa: ASSVTGSSETQY

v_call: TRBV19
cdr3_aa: ASSIFEQGGGYT

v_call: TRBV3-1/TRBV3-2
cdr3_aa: ASSQSGSGTQETQY

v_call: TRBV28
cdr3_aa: ASRRTSDSINSYSNQPQH

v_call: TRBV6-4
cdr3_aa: ASSSTRSNEQF

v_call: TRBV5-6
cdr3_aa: ASTGRQGVGEKLF

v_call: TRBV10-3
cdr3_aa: AISDSGSSYEQY

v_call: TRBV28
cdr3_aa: ASSLVRQGYNNEQF

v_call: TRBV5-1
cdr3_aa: ASSLARSGGMEQF

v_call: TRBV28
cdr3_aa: ASSFSANYNEQF